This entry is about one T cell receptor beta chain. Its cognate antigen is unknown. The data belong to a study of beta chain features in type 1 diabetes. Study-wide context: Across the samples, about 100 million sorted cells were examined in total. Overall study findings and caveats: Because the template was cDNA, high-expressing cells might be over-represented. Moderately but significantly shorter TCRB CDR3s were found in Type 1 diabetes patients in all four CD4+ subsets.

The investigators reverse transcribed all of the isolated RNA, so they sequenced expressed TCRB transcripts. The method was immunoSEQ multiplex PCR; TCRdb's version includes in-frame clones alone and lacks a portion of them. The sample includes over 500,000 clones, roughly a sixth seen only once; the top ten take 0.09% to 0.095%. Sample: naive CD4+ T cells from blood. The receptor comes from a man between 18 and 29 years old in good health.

The CDR3 DNA reads as TGTGCCAGCAGTGCGGCAGGGGGCCTTCCCACAGATACGCAGTATTTT. Its protein product is CASSAAGGLPTDTQYF. This chain connects TRBV2 to TRBJ2-3, with 8 bases lining up with TRBD1. The germline V gene has CDR1 SNHLY and CDR2 FYNNEI. Losses at the gene ends were 4 bases for V and 2 bases for J; bases not matched to a gene: 8. The CDR3 runs 16 residues.